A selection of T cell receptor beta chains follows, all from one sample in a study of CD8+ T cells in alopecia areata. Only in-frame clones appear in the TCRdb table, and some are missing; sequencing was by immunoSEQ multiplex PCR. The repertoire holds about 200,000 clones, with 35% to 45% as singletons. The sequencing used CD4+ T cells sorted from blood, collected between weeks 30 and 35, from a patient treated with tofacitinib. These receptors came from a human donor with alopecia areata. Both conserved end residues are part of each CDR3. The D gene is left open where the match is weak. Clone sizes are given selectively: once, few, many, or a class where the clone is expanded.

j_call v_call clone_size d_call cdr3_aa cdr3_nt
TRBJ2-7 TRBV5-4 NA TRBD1 CASSYGQGAYEQYF TGTGCCAGCAGTTATGGACAGGGGGCTTACGAGCAGTACTTC
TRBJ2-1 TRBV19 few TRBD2 CASSISGRYNEQFF TGTGCCAGTAGTATCAGCGGGAGATACAATGAGCAGTTCTTC
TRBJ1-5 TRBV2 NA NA CASRVRNQPQHF TGTGCCAGCAGGGTCAGAAATCAGCCCCAGCATTTT
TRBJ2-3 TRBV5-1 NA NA CASSPGVNTQYF TGCGCCAGCAGCCCGGGAGTTAATACGCAGTATTTT
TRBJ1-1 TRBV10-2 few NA CASIPRSGGRDTEAFF TGCGCCAGCATCCCTCGGAGCGGAGGGAGGGACACTGAAGCTTTCTTT
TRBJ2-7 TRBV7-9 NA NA CASSLGAGPQDHEQYF TGTGCCAGCAGCTTAGGGGCGGGACCGCAAGACCACGAGCAGTACTTC
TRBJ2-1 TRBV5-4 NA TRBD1 CASSRDSEPYNEQFF TGTGCCAGCAGCAGGGACAGTGAGCCCTACAATGAGCAGTTCTTC
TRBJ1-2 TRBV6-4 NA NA CASSDSGGRGGYTF TGTGCCAGCAGTGACTCGGGAGGACGGGGCGGCTACACCTTC
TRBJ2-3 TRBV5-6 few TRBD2 CASSLEHSGGAADTQYF TGTGCCAGCAGCTTGGAGCATAGCGGGGGGGCAGCAGATACGCAGTATTTT
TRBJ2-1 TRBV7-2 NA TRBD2 CASSLQAGGQNEQFF TGTGCCAGCAGCTTGCAAGCGGGGGGGCAAAATGAGCAGTTCTTC
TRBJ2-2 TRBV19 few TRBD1 CASSTAPRGRDTGELFF TGTGCCAGTAGTACAGCGCCCAGGGGGCGCGACACCGGGGAGCTGTTTTTT
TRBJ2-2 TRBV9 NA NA CASSVRGEFGTGELFF TGTGCCAGCAGCGTACGGGGAGAGTTTGGCACCGGGGAGCTGTTTTTT
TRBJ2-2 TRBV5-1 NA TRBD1 CASRQGATGELFF TGCGCCAGCCGACAGGGGGCCACCGGGGAGCTGTTTTTT
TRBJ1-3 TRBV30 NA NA CAWAQAARSNTIYF TGTGCCTGGGCACAGGCCGCCCGTTCGAACACCATATATTTT
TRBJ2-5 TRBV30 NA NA CAWSRKQLQETQYF TGTGCCTGGAGTCGTAAACAGCTCCAAGAGACCCAGTACTTC
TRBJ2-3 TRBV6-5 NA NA CASSYGGQSTDTQYF TGTGCCAGCAGTTACGGGGGACAAAGCACAGATACGCAGTATTTT
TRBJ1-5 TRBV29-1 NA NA CSVGGREQPQHF TGCAGCGTTGGGGGCAGAGAGCAGCCCCAGCATTTT
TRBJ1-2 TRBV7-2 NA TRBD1 CASSAGQGVDYGYTF TGTGCCAGCAGCGCCGGACAGGGTGTTGACTATGGCTACACCTTC
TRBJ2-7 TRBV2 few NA CASTSRAFYEQYF TGTGCCAGCACCTCCCGCGCGTTCTACGAGCAGTACTTC
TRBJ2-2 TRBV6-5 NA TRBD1 CASSSQQGVAGELFF TGTGCCAGCAGTTCTCAACAGGGGGTAGCCGGGGAGCTGTTTTTT
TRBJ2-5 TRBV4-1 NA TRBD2 CASSQGEGHQETQYF TGCGCCAGCAGCCAGGGGGAGGGCCATCAAGAGACCCAGTACTTC
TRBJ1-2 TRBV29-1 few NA CSVVGHNYGYTF TGCAGCGTCGTGGGGCATAACTATGGCTACACCTTC
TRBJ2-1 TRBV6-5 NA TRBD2 CASSYGRGAYNEQFF TGTGCCAGCAGTTACGGGCGGGGGGCCTACAATGAGCAGTTCTTC
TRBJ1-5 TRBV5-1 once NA CASSSLPTSNQPQHF TGCGCCAGCAGCTCCCTACCTACTAGCAATCAGCCCCAGCATTTT
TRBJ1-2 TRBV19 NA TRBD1 CASRITGTDNYGYTF TGTGCCAGTAGAATCACCGGGACAGATAACTATGGCTACACCTTC
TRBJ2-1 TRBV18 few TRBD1 CASSPRDSDYNEQFF TGTGCCAGCTCACCGAGGGACAGCGACTACAATGAGCAGTTCTTC